Shown below are 14 T cell receptor beta chains from a single sample sequenced in a study of beta chain features in type 1 diabetes. The whole isolated RNA underwent reverse transcription, so sequencing captured expressed TCRB transcripts. Assay: immunoSEQ multiplex PCR; the TCRdb copy retains only in-frame clones and omits some. The repertoire consists of around 15,000 clones, with 45% to 55% occurring once and the leading ten covering over 0.4%. The sequenced sample was stem cell memory CD4+ T cells from blood. Receptor source: a woman under 30 in good health.

The rearrangement joins TRBV12-5 to TRBJ2-5; 9 bases line up with TRBD2. Losses at the gene ends were 5 bases for V and 5 bases for J; bases not matched to a gene: 12. Germline V lookup: CDR1 LGHNT, CDR2 FRNRAP. The CDR3 spans 16 residues. This CDR3 is CASGPPIAGAGETQYF. The CDR3 coding sequence is TGTGCTAGTGGTCCACCCATAGCGGGGGCAGGCGAGACCCAGTACTTC.

J is TRBJ2-2 and V is TRBV6-5; D gene ambiguous. V dropped 6 bases and J dropped 0 bases, with 11 bases sitting between them. The CDR3 contains 15 residues. Germline V CDR1 and CDR2: MNHEY, SVGAGI. In DNA, the CDR3 is TGTGCCAGCAGATCTCTGGCAGCGAACACCGGGGAGCTGTTTTTT. Its protein product is CASRSLAANTGELFF.

In its sample, this clone was seen a few times. The CDR3 DNA reads TGTGCCAGCAGCCCGGACAGGGGATACAATGAGCAGTTCTTC. Amino acids: CASSPDRGYNEQFF. The chain joins TRBV5-4 to TRBJ2-1, with 9 bases that match TRBD1. Unmatched junction bases numbered 3, after V lost 4 bases and J lost 4 bases. Germline CDR1 SGHNT, CDR2 YYREEE (reference sequence). This CDR3 region has 14 residues. Full variable domain (rest looked up from reference TRBV5-4 and TRBJ2-1): ETGVTQSPTHLIKTRGQQVTLRCSSQSGHNTVSWYQQALGQGPQFIFQYYREEENGRGNFPPRFSGLQFPNYSSELNVNALELDDSALYLCASSPDRGYNEQFFGPGTRLTVL.

The rearrangement uses TRBV7-2 and TRBJ2-7, with 8 bases aligning to TRBD1. Unmatched junction bases numbered 3, after V lost 2 bases and J lost 3 bases. This CDR3 has 14 residues. Germline loops: CDR1 SGHTA, CDR2 FQGNSA. CDR3 amino acids: CASSLSTGGYEQYF. CDR3 sequence (DNA): TGTGCCAGCAGCTTAAGCACAGGGGGCTACGAGCAGTACTTC.

The genes are TRBV6-6 and TRBJ1-1; D is uncertain. The germline V gene has CDR1 MNHNY and CDR2 SVGAGI (reference sequence). The CDR3 consists of 16 residues. V was clipped by 9 bases and J by 0 bases, with 20 bases between them. CDR3 DNA sequence: TGTGCCAGTCCCAGAGAAGCAGGTCCAATGAACACTGAAGCTTTCTTT. Its translation is CASPREAGPMNTEAFF.

This clone was seen a single time. The J gene is TRBJ2-7, the V gene TRBV4-2; 7 positions match TRBD2. Germline assignment: CDR1 LGHNA and CDR2 YNFKEQ. The ends lost 0 bases at V and 2 bases at J; junction bases unmatched: 10. The CDR3 sequence is 17 residues long. This CDR3 reads CASSQDPKGAGAYEQYF. For the CDR3, the DNA is TGTGCCAGCAGCCAAGACCCCAAAGGGGCGGGGGCCTACGAGCAGTACTTC.

This clone was counted between two and nine times. The J gene is TRBJ1-3, the V gene TRBV30; 7 nucleotides align to TRBD1. The germline V gene has CDR1 GTSNPN and CDR2 SVGIG (reference sequence). This CDR3 comprises 13 residues. J was trimmed by 5 bases and V by 7 bases; bases with no gene match: 8. The chain's CDR3 is CASRTGSRNTIYF. The DNA of the CDR3 is TGTGCCTCCCGGACAGGTTCCCGAAACACCATATATTTT.

This chain uses TRBV2 with TRBJ2-1, with 8 bases that match TRBD2. CDR1 and CDR2 from the germline V gene are SNHLY and FYNNEI. There are 14 residues in the CDR3. The junction had 5 bases not matched to a gene; V was cut back by 5 bases and J by 5 bases. CDR3 amino acids: CASSRLAKDNEQFF. In nucleotides, the CDR3 is TGTGCCAGCAGTAGACTAGCGAAAGACAATGAGCAGTTCTTC.

In the case of this clone: The junction departs from germline at one end; a sequencing error may be responsible. The same CDR3 can be traced to other DNA sequences in this sample. The rearrangement links TRBV5-1 to TRBJ1-1; D is perhaps TRBD1 (6 bases). The germline CDR1 and CDR2 sequences are SGHRS and YFSETQ. The CDR3 has 14 residues. This chain's CDR3 is CASTSDRMNTEAFF. For the CDR3, the DNA is TGCGCCAGCACCTCCGACAGGATGAACACTGAAGCCTTCTTT.

This chain joins TRBV2 and TRBJ2-7; maybe TRBD1 (6 bases). Between the trimmed V and J ends, which lost 5 bases and 2 bases, there was a span of 13 bases. Germline loops: CDR1 SNHLY, CDR2 FYNNEI. The CDR3 length is 14 residues. Written as DNA, the CDR3 is TGTGCCAGCAGTCTTCAGGGGTTCCCCTACGAGCAGTACTTC. Amino acid sequence: CASSLQGFPYEQYF. Looking up the rest from reference TRBV2 and TRBJ2-7 gives the full variable domain: EPEVTQTPSHQVTQMGQEVILRCVPISNHLYFYWYRQILGQKVEFLVSFYNNEISEKSEIFDDQFSVERPDGSNFTLKIRSTKLEDSAMYFCASSLQGFPYEQYFGPGTRLTVT.

This clone has only a few counts. The gene calls are TRBV2 and TRBJ1-5; TRBD1 matches at 7 bases. CDR1 SNHLY and CDR2 FYNNEI come from the germline V gene. The CDR3 has 15 residues. Trimming at V came to 5 bases and at J to 4 bases, leaving 8 bases not matched to a gene. In nucleotides, the CDR3 is TGTGCCAGCAGTCAATCAGGGGGGAGTAATCAGCCCCAGCATTTT. It translates to CASSQSGGSNQPQHF.

The chain couples TRBV30 to TRBJ2-7; D is perhaps TRBD2 (5 bases). V lost 8 bases and J lost 2, with 25 bases in between. The V gene's germline CDR1 is GTSNPN and CDR2 SVGIG (reference sequence). The CDR3 covers 16 residues. The chain's CDR3 is CAGELRTGWFPYEQYF. As DNA, the CDR3 is TGTGCCGGGGAACTCCGGACGGGGTGGTTCCCCTACGAGCAGTACTTC.

V and J are TRBV27 and TRBJ2-4; no firm D call. The CDR3 totals 17 residues. The germline gives CDR1 MNHEY, CDR2 SMNVEV (reference sequence). Trimming took 0 bases from V and 6 from J, leaving 18 bases between them. DNA of the CDR3: TGTGCCAGCAGTTTATCGACCGCGGCCGGGTATGGAAACATTCAGTACTTC. It is translated as CASSLSTAAGYGNIQYF.

The chain carries TRBV18 and TRBJ2-1, with TRBD1 identical over 8 bases. V gave up 2 bases and J gave up 7 bases; unmatched junction bases: 13. This CDR3 has 17 amino acids. Germline-derived CDR1 and CDR2 are KGHSH and LQKENI. CDR3 sequence: CASSPGPSGTGSNEQFF. CDR3 DNA: TGTGCCAGCTCACCAGGGCCCTCCGGGACAGGCTCAAATGAGCAGTTCTTC. The complete variable domain, with remaining parts taken from reference TRBV18 and TRBJ2-1, reads NAGVMQNPRHLVRRRGQEARLRCSPMKGHSHVYWYRQLPEEGLKFMVYLQKENIIDESGMPKERFSAEFPKEGPSILRIQQVVRGDSAAYFCASSPGPSGTGSNEQFFGPGTRLTVL.